What follows is one TCR beta chain and its context. This entry belongs to a study of shared clonotypes between healthy human individuals. The naive CD8 fraction comprised CD45RO-negative cells positively selected for CCR7 and excluded terminally differentiated effector memory CD45RA+ cells. Germline CDR1 reads GTSNPN; CDR2 reads SVGIG (reference sequence). This CDR3 has 17 residues. V was pared by 2 bases and J by 4 bases, with 12 bases of the junction left unmatched. Here immunoSEQ multiplex PCR was the method, and the copy in TCRdb shows in-frame clones only, minus some. The data show approximately 600,000 clones, 85% to 95% seen once.

The V gene is TRBV30, the J gene TRBJ2-7; 12 nucleotides line up with TRBD2. Source material: naive CD8+ T cells sorted from blood. The TCR sequence derives from a woman in her thirties in good health. In DNA, the CDR3 is TGTGCCTGGAGTCCGCTGACTAGCGGGGGTCCGGCTTACGAGCAGTACTTC. Amino acid sequence: CAWSPLTSGGPAYEQYF. Complete variable domain (other parts from reference TRBV30 and TRBJ2-7): SQTIHQWPATLVQPVGSPLSLECTVEGTSNPNLYWYRQAAGRGLQLLFYSVGIGQISSEVPQNLSASRPQDRQFILSSKKLLLSDSGFYLCAWSPLTSGGPAYEQYFGPGTRLTVT.